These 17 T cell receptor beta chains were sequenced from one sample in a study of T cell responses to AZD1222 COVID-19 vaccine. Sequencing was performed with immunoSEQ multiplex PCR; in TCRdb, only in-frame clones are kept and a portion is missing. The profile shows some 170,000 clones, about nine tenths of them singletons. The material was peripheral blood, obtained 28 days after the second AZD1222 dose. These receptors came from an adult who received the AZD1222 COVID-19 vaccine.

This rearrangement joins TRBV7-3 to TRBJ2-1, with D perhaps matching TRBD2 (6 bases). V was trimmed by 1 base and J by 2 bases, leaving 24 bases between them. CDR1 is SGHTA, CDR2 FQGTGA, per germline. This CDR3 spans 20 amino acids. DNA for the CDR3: TGTGCCAGCAGCTTAAAAAGGTTTTTGGGGCCCGGGGGTCCCTACAATGAGCAGTTCTTC. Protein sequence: CASSLKRFLGPGGPYNEQFF.

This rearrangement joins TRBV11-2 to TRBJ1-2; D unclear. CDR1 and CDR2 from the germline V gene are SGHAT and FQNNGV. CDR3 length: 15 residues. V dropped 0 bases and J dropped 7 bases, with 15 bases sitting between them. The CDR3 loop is CASSLDYGQRGGYTF. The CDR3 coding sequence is TGTGCCAGCAGCTTAGATTATGGGCAGCGGGGTGGCTACACCTTC.

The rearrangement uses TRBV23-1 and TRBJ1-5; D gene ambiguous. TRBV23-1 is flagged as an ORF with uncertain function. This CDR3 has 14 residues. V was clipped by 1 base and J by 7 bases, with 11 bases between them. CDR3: CASSQFRSGQPQHF. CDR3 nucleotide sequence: TGCGCCAGCAGTCAATTTAGGTCCGGGCAGCCCCAGCATTTT.

The CDR3, as DNA: TGTGCCAGCAGCAAGGGGAGTGTGAACACTGAAGCTTTCTTT. Translating gives CASSKGSVNTEAFF. The J gene is TRBJ1-1, the V gene TRBV6-5; possible D gene TRBD1, 5 bases. V lost 6 bases and J 0 bases, leaving 11 bases between the germline ends. CDR3 size: 14 residues. Per the germline V gene, CDR1 is MNHEY and CDR2 is SVGAGI.

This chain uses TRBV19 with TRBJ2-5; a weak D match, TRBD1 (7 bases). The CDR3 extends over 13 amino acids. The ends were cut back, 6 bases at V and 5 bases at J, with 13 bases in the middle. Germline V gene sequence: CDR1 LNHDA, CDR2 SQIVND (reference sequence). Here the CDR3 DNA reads TGTGCCAGTAGGATGACAGGGAGGGAGACCCAGTACTTC. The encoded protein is CASRMTGRETQYF. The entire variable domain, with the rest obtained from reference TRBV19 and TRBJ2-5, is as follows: DGGITQSPKYLFRKEGQNVTLSCEQNLNHDAMYWYRQDPGQGLRLIYYSQIVNDFQKGDIAEGYSVSREKKESFPLTVTSAQKNPTAFYLCASRMTGRETQYFGPGTRLLVL.

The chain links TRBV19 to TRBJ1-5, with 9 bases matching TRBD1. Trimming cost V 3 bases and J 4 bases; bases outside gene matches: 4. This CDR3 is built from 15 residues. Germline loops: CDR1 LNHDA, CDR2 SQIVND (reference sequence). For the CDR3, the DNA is TGTGCCAGTAGTATTATACAGGGGGCTAATCAGCCCCAGCATTTT. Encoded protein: CASSIIQGANQPQHF.

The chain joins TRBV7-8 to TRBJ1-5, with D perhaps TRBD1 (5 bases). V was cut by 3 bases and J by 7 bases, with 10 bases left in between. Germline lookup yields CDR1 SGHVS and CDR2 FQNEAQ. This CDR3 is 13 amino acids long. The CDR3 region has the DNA TGTGCCAGCAGCTTCGTGGGGGGGCAGCCCCAGCATTTT. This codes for CASSFVGGQPQHF.

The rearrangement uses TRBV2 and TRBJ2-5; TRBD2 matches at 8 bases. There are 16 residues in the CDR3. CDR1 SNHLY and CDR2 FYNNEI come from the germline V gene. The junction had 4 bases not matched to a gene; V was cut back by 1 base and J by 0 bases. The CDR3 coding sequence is TGTGCCAGCAGTGAAGGGCTAGCGGGTTACCAAGAGACCCAGTACTTC. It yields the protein CASSEGLAGYQETQYF.

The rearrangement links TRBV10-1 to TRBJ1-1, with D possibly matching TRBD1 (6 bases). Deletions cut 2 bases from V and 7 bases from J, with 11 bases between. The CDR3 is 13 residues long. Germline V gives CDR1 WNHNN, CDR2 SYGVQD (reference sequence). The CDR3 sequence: CASSEVGRGEAFF. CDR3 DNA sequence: TGCGCCAGCAGTGAGGTTGGCAGGGGTGAAGCTTTCTTT.

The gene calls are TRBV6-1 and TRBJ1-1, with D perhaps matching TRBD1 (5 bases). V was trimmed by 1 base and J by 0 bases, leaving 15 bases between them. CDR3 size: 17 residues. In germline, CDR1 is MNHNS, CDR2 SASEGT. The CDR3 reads CASSEVGRTGLNTEAFF. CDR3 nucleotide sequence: TGTGCCAGCAGTGAAGTTGGCAGAACAGGCTTGAACACTGAAGCTTTCTTT.

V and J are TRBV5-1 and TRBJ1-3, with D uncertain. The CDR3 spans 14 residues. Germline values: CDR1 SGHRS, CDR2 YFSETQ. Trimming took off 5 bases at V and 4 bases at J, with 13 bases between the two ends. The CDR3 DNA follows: TGCGCCAGCAGTCGGGCCGAACCAGGAAACACCATATATTTT. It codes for CASSRAEPGNTIYF.

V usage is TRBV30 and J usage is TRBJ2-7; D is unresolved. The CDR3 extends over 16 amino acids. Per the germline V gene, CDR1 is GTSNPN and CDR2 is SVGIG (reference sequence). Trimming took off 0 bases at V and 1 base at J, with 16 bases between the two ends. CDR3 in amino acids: CAWSVPGIAESYEQYF. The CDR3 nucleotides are TGTGCCTGGAGTGTACCAGGAATAGCCGAGTCCTACGAGCAGTACTTC.

Here the CDR3 reads CASGFETLDRRVETQYF. In DNA, the CDR3 is TGTGCTAGTGGTTTTGAAACCCTGGACAGGAGGGTGGAGACCCAGTACTTC. The V and J genes are TRBV12-5 and TRBJ2-5; TRBD1 might be the D (7 bases). Trimming took off 3 bases at V and 5 bases at J, with 22 bases between the two ends. CDR3 length: 17 amino acids. Germline loops: CDR1 LGHNT, CDR2 FRNRAP.

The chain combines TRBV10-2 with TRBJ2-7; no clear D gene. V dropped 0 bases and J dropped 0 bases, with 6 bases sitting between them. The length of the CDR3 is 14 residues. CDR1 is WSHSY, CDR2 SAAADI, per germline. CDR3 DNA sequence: TGCGCCAGCAGTGAGTCGAGCAGCTCCTACGAGCAGTACTTC. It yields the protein CASSESSSSYEQYF.

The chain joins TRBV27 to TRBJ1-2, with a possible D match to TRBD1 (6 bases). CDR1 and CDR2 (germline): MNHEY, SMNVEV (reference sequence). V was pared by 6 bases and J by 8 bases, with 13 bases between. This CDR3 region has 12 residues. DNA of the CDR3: TGTGCCAGCAGAGAAGGGGGTAGAGGCTACACCTTC. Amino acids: CASREGGRGYTF.

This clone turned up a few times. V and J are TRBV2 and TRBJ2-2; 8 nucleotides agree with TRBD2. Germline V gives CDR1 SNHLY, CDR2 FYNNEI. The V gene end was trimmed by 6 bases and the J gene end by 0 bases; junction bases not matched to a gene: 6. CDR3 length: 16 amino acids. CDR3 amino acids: CASRPPGLANTGELFF. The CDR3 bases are TGTGCCAGCAGACCCCCGGGACTAGCGAACACCGGGGAGCTGTTTTTT.

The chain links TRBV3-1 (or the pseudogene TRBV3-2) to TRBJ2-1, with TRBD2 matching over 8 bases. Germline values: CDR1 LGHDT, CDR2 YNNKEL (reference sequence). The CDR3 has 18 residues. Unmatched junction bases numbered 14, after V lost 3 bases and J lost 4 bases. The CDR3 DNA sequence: TGTGCCAGCAGCCAGGGGGACGGGAGGGCCCTAAGGTACAATGAGCAGTTCTTC. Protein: CASSQGDGRALRYNEQFF.